This T cell receptor (beta chain) was captured by sequencing in a study of T cell responses to AZD1222 COVID-19 vaccine. Study conclusions and caveats: Spike as a whole was targeted by vaccine-associated CD4 TCRs, dominant at 160-218 and 743-854.

A word on this clone: Its cognate antigen is unknown.

V was pared by 4 bases and J by 3 bases, with 2 bases between. Germline CDR1 and CDR2: LGHNT and FRNRAP. CDR3 length: 11 residues. Some clones are missing from TCRdb's copy, which holds only in-frame ones; the method was immunoSEQ multiplex PCR. This sample yields some 150,000 clones, of which under 95% are seen a single time; roughly 9.1% belongs to the top ten. This TCR derives from an adult in good health. The source was peripheral blood, collected on day 0 of AZD1222 vaccination. This rearrangement joins TRBV12-5 to TRBJ2-3; D uncertain. In DNA form, the CDR3 reads TGTGCTAGTGGTTCTACAGATACGCAGTATTTT. This encodes CASGSTDTQYF.